This T cell receptor (beta chain) derives from a study of radiotherapy plus CTLA-4 blockade in lung cancer. Measured with immunoSEQ multiplex PCR; TCRdb has only the in-frame clones, and not every one. The profile shows approximately 37,000 clones, approximately 68% of them singletons. Germline V gene sequence: CDR1 SGHTA, CDR2 FQGTGA. This CDR3 is 13 amino acids long. Deletions cut 2 bases from V and 4 bases from J, with 8 bases between. The chain recombines TRBV7-3 with TRBJ2-5; D ambiguous. The material was peripheral blood, obtained from a patient treated with radiotherapy plus ipilimumab. The clonotype originates from a human donor with non-small cell lung cancer who had stable disease on radiotherapy plus ipilimumab. CDR3 sequence: CASSLVGGETQYF. The CDR3 region has the DNA TGTGCCAGCAGCTTAGTTGGCGGAGAGACCCAGTACTTC.